This T cell receptor (beta chain) is from a study of STAT5B mutations in CD4+ large granular lymphocyte leukemia. Findings and limits, study-wide: Without putative leukemic clones, patient CD4-sorted repertoires remained more clonal than healthy CD4+ repertoires. TRBV06-family usage was enriched in top patient clones (8/27) versus controls (2/35). About 24% of private leukemic clonotypes occurred rarely in other patients' non-leukemic repertoires.

Trimming cost V 5 bases and J 1 base; bases outside gene matches: 3. There are 16 residues in the CDR3. The germline gives CDR1 LNHNV, CDR2 YYDKDF (reference sequence). Produced via immunoSEQ multiplex PCR; TCRdb's table is partial and in-frame only. The sample has some 27,000 clones, roughly 77% seen once; the top ten hold approximately 3.3%. This clone turned up a few times. Its matching antigen is unknown. Sequenced input: CD4+ T cells from blood buffy coats. The sequence was obtained from a human donor in good health. The rearrangement joins TRBV15 to TRBJ2-3; 13 bases agree with TRBD2. This chain's CDR3 is CATSAGLAGRTDTQYF. The CDR3 DNA is TGTGCCACCAGCGCGGGACTAGCGGGGCGCACAGATACGCAGTATTTT.